The rows below give T cell receptor beta chains drawn from one sample of a study of lymphopenia after photon versus proton radiotherapy. Sequencing used immunoSEQ multiplex PCR; TCRdb keeps in-frame clones, though not all of them. The data hold tens of thousands of clones, with approximately 90% observed a single time. The sample here was peripheral blood, taken from a patient treated with photon-based radiotherapy. These receptor sequences come from a woman in her sixties or seventies with pancreatic cancer. The CDR3 runs from the conserved cysteine through the conserved F or W. Each record gives: D gene, J gene, V gene, CDR3 protein. D genes are given only for firm matches.

D gene: .; J gene: TRBJ1-1; V gene: TRBV6-5; CDR3 protein: CASSYPQELDTEAFF
D gene: TRBD1; J gene: TRBJ2-5; V gene: TRBV5-1; CDR3 protein: CASSPRTGQETQYF
D gene: .; J gene: TRBJ2-3; V gene: TRBV7-3; CDR3 protein: CASSLLTNTDTQYF
D gene: .; J gene: TRBJ2-2; V gene: TRBV30; CDR3 protein: CAWSYWGNTGELFF
D gene: .; J gene: TRBJ2-5; V gene: TRBV5-5; CDR3 protein: CASSSREIEETQYF
D gene: .; J gene: TRBJ2-2; V gene: TRBV5-1; CDR3 protein: CASSSRTDNTGELFF
D gene: .; J gene: TRBJ1-1; V gene: TRBV28; CDR3 protein: CASSSPGRAAEAFF
D gene: TRBD2; J gene: TRBJ2-5; V gene: TRBV10-3; CDR3 protein: CAISAGTSGKWETQYF
D gene: .; J gene: TRBJ2-6; V gene: TRBV9; CDR3 protein: CASSVSGALSSGANVLTF
D gene: TRBD1; J gene: TRBJ1-2; V gene: TRBV6-6; CDR3 protein: CASSYGTGVNYGYTF
D gene: TRBD2; J gene: TRBJ2-7; V gene: TRBV5-1; CDR3 protein: CASSLAGDLGKQYF
D gene: .; J gene: TRBJ1-1; V gene: TRBV5-6; CDR3 protein: CASSLALWGGRSQDTEAFF
D gene: TRBD2; J gene: TRBJ2-1; V gene: TRBV27; CDR3 protein: CASSLNWEGTSYNEQFF
D gene: TRBD1; J gene: TRBJ2-1; V gene: TRBV4-1; CDR3 protein: CASSQDGTGFSYNEQFF
D gene: .; J gene: TRBJ2-7; V gene: TRBV7-9; CDR3 protein: CASSFSTETYEQYF
D gene: .; J gene: TRBJ2-5; V gene: TRBV7-2; CDR3 protein: CASSLARVETQYF
D gene: .; J gene: TRBJ2-3; V gene: TRBV19; CDR3 protein: CASSIGRGRADTQYF
D gene: .; J gene: TRBJ1-1; V gene: TRBV28; CDR3 protein: CASSLRAGNTEAFF
D gene: .; J gene: TRBJ1-1; V gene: TRBV30; CDR3 protein: CAWSVGSFTEAFF
D gene: TRBD2; J gene: TRBJ2-1; V gene: TRBV6-4; CDR3 protein: CASILAKGVEQFF
D gene: .; J gene: TRBJ2-5; V gene: TRBV30; CDR3 protein: CAWSLLSGQETQYF
D gene: .; J gene: TRBJ2-7; V gene: TRBV7-2; CDR3 protein: CASSLLDHSYEQYF
D gene: .; J gene: TRBJ2-5; V gene: TRBV14; CDR3 protein: CASSQRVETQYF
D gene: .; J gene: TRBJ2-1; V gene: TRBV6-5; CDR3 protein: CASSYDRHSPYNEQFF
D gene: TRBD1; J gene: TRBJ2-1; V gene: TRBV7-9; CDR3 protein: CASSTGQGYNEQFF
D gene: TRBD1; J gene: TRBJ1-2; V gene: TRBV7-2; CDR3 protein: CASRTGGASGYTF
D gene: TRBD2; J gene: TRBJ2-1; V gene: TRBV2; CDR3 protein: CASSEGVAGGNEQFF
D gene: .; J gene: TRBJ2-4; V gene: TRBV15; CDR3 protein: CATSRDLGQLNIQYF
D gene: .; J gene: TRBJ1-1; V gene: TRBV25-1; CDR3 protein: CASRASGQNTEAFF